The present entry profiles one TCR beta chain with its context. Its antigen is as yet unknown. The entry originates in a study of T cells expressing NK-cell markers. At the level of the study: Within the sequenced cohort of eight donors, seven exhibited HCMV seropositivity and one was seronegative. Study-level findings and limits: The CD3+CD56-NKG2C+ fraction of a few donors was likewise dominated by these clonotypes. Dominant NKG2C+ clonotypes accounted for 1.0-7.0% of CD8+ T cells in six donors. Questions lingered over whether expanded NKG2C+ T cell clones were HCMV-specific.

CDR1 and CDR2 from the germline V gene are SGHTA and FQGNSA. This CDR3 comprises 13 residues. After re-calling the 5' RACE reads, TCRdb lists one entry per CDR3 protein, DNA absent. The listing records 350,000 to 450,000 distinct CDR3 sequences. Input material: blood T cells: a sorted CD56 or NKG2C T cell subset, CD4+ or CD8+ T cells, or bulk PBMC T cells (not recorded which). V is TRBV7-2 and J is TRBJ1-1. This receptor was taken from a man aged 18-75 years in good health. CDR3 residues: CASSLRKGGEAFF. Based on the CDR3 plus reference TRBV7-2 and TRBJ1-1, the full variable domain is GAGVSQSPSNKVTEKGKDVELRCDPISGHTALYWYRQSLGQGLEFLIYFQGNSAPDKSGLPSDRFSAERTGGSVSTLTIQRTQQEDSAVYLCASSLRKGGEAFFGQGTRLTVV.